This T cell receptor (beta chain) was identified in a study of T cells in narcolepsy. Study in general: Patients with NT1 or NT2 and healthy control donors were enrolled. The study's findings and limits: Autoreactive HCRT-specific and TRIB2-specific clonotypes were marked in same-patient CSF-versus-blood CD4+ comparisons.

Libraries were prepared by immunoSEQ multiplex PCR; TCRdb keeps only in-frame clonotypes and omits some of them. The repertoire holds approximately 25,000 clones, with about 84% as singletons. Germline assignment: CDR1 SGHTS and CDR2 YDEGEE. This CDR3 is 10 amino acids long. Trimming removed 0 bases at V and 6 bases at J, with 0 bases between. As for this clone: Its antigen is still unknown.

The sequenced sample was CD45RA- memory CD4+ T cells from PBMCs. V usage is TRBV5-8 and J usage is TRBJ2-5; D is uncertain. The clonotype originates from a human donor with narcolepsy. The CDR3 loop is CASSLETQYF. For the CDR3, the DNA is TGTGCCAGCAGCTTGGAGACCCAGTACTTC.